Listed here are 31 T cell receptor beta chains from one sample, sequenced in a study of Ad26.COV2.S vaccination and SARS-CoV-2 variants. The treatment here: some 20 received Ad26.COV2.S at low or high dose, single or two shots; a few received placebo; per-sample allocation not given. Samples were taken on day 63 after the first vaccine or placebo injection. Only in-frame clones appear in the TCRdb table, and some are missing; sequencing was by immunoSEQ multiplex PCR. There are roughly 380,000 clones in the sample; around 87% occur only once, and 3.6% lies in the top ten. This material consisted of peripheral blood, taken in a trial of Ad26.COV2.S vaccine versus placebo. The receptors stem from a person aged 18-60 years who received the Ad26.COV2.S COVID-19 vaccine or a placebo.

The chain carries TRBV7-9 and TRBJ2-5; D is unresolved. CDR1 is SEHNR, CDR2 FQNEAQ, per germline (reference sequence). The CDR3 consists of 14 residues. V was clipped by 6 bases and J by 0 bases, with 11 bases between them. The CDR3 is CASRPGRDQETQYF. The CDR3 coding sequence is TGTGCCAGCAGACCCGGACGGGACCAAGAGACCCAGTACTTC.

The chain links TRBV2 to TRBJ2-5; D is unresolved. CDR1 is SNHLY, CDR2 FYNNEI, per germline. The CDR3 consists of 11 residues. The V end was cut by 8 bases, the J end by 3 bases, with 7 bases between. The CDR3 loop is CASSTEETQYF. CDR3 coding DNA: TGTGCCAGCTCCACCGAAGAGACCCAGTACTTC.

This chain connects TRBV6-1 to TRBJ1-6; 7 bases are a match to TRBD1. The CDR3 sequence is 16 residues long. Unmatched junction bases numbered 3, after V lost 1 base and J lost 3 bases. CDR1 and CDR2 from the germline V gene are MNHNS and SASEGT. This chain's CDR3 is CASSEGPGGYNSPLHF. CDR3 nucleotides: TGTGCCAGCAGTGAAGGACCAGGGGGCTATAATTCACCCCTCCACTTT.

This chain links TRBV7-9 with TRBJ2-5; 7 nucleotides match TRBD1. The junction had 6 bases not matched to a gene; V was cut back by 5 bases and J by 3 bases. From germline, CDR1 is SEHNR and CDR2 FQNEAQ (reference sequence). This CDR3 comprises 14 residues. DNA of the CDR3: TGTGCCAGCAGCGGAAAGGGACAGAAAGAGACCCAGTACTTC. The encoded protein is CASSGKGQKETQYF. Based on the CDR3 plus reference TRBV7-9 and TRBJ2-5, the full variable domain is DTGVSQNPRHKITKRGQNVTFRCDPISEHNRLYWYRQTLGQGPEFLTYFQNEAQLEKSRLLSDRFSAERPKGSFSTLEIQRTEQGDSAMYLCASSGKGQKETQYFGPGTRLLVL.

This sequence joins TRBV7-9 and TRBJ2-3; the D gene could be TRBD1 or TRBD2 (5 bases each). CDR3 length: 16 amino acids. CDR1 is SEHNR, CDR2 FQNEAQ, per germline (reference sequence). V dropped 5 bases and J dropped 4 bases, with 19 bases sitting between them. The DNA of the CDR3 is TGTGCCAGCAGCCATCTGGTGGGGGACGCCCCAGATACGCAGTATTTT. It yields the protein CASSHLVGDAPDTQYF.

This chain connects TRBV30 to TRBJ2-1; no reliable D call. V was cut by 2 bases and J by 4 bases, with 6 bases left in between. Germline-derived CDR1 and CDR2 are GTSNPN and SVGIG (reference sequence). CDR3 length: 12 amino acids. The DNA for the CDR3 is TGTGCCTGGAGTCTAGTTTACAATGAGCAGTTCTTC. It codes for CAWSLVYNEQFF.

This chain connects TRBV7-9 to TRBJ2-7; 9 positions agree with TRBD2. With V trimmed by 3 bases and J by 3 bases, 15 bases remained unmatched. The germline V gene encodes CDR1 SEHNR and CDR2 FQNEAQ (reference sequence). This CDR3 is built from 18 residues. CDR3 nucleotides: TGTGCCAGCAGCTTTCCGGGTAGCGGGGGTATTCTGGACTACGAGCAGTACTTC. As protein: CASSFPGSGGILDYEQYF.

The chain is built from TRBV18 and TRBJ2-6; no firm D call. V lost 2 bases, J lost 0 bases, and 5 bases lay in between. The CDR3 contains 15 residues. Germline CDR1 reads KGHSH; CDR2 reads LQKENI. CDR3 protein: CASSPEISGANVLTF. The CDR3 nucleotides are TGTGCCAGCTCACCAGAGATCTCTGGGGCCAACGTCCTGACTTTC.

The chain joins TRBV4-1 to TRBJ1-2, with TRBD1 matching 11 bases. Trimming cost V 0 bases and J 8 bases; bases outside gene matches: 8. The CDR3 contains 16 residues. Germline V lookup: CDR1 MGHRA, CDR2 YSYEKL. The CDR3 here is CASSQDRDRGIEGYTF. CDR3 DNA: TGCGCCAGCAGCCAAGATAGGGACAGGGGGATTGAAGGCTACACCTTC.

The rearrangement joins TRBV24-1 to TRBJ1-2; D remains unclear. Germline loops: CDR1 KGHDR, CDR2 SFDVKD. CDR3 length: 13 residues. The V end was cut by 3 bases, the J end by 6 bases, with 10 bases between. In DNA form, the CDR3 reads TGTGCCACCAGTGATGTTTTGGAGGATGGCTACACCTTC. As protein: CATSDVLEDGYTF.

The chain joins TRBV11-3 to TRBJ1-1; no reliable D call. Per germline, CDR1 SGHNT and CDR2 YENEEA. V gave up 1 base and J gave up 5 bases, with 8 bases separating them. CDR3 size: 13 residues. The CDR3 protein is CASSLGPSTEAFF. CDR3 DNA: TGTGCCAGCAGCTTAGGACCGAGTACTGAAGCTTTCTTT.

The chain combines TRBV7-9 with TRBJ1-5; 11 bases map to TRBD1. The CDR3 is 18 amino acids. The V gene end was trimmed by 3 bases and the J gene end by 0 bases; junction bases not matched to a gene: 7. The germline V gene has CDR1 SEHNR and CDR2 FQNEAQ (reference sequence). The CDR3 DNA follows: TGTGCCAGCAGCTTTACCGGGACAGGGGGACATAGCAATCAGCCCCAGCATTTT. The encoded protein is CASSFTGTGGHSNQPQHF.

The CDR3 DNA is TGTGCCAGCAGCTGGACAGGGGGCGCGGGAGAGACCCAGTACTTC. This translates into CASSWTGGAGETQYF. The V call is TRBV11-2, the J call TRBJ2-5, with 11 positions matching TRBD1. Losses at the gene ends were 4 bases for V and 4 bases for J; bases not matched to a gene: 5. This CDR3 is 15 amino acids long. Germline V gene sequence: CDR1 SGHAT, CDR2 FQNNGV.

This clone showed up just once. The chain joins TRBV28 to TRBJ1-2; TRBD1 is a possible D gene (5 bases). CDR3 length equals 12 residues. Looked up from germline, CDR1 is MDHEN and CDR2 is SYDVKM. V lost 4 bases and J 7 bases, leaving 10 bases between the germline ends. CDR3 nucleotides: TGTGCCAGCAGTTCGCCTACAGGTGGCTACACCTTC. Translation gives CASSSPTGGYTF.

CDR3 in amino acids: CASSLVSGVGYTF. DNA of the CDR3: TGTGCCAGCAGCTTGGTGTCAGGGGTTGGCTACACCTTC. The genes are TRBV5-6 and TRBJ1-2; tentative D call: TRBD1 (6 bases). The CDR3 totals 13 residues. Per germline, CDR1 SGHDT and CDR2 YYEEEE. V was cut by 0 bases and J by 7 bases, with 10 bases left in between.

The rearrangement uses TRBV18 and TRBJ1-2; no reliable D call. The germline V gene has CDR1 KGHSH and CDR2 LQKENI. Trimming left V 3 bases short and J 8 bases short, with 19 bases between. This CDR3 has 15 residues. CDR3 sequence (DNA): TGTGCCAGCTCACCGTCGACACCTACGACCGCCGGCTACACCTTC. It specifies CASSPSTPTTAGYTF.

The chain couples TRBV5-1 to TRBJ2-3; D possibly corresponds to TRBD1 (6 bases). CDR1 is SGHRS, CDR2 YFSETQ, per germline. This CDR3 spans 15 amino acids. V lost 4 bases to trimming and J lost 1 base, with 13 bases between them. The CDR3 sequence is CASSPDRPGTDTQYF. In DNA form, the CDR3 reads TGCGCCAGCAGCCCGGACAGACCAGGCACAGATACGCAGTATTTT.

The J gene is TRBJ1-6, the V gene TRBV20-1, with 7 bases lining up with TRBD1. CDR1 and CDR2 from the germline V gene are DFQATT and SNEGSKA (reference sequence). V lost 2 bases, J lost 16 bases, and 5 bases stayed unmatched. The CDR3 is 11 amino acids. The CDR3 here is CSARKVRGLHF. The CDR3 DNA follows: TGCAGTGCTAGAAAGGTCAGGGGGCTCCACTTT.

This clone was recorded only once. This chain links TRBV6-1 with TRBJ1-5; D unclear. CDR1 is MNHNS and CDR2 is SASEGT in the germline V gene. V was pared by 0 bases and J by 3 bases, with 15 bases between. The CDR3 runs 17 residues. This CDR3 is CASSEAFVSSPNQPQHF. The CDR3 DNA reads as TGTGCCAGCAGTGAAGCATTTGTGTCCAGCCCCAATCAGCCCCAGCATTTT.

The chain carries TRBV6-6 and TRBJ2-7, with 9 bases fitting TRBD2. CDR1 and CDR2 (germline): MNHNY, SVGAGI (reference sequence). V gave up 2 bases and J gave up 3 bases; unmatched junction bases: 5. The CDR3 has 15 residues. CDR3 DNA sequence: TGTGCCAGCAGTTACGGGGGTAGCGGGGGCTACGAGCAGTACTTC. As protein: CASSYGGSGGYEQYF.

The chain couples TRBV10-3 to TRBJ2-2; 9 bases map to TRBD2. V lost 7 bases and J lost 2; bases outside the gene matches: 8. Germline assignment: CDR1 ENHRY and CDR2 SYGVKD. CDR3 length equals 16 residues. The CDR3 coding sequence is TGTGCCATCAACAAAAATAGCGGGGGAAACACCGGGGAGCTGTTTTTT. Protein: CAINKNSGGNTGELFF.

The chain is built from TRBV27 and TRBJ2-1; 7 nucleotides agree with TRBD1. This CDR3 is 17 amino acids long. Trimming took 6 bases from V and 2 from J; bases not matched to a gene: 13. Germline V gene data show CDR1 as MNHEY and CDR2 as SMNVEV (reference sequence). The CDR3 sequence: CASSTLVTGAPYNEQFF. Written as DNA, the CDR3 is TGTGCCAGCAGCACCTTAGTAACAGGGGCCCCCTACAATGAGCAGTTCTTC.

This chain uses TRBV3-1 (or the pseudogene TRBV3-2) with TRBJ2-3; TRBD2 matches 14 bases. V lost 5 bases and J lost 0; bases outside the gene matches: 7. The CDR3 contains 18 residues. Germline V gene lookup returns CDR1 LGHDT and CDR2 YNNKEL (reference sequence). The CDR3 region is CASSSRTSGGRSTDTQYF. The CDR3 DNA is TGTGCCAGCAGCAGCCGGACTAGCGGGGGGCGCAGCACAGATACGCAGTATTTT.

The DNA of the CDR3 is TGTGCCAGCAGTAATCTGGGGGAACGAGGCACCGGGGAGCTGTTTTTT. This encodes CASSNLGERGTGELFF. The rearrangement links TRBV4-2 to TRBJ2-2, with D perhaps being TRBD1 or TRBD2 (5 bases each). The V gene's germline CDR1 is LGHNA and CDR2 YNFKEQ. The CDR3 has 16 amino acids. Trimming took 6 bases from V and 4 from J, leaving 18 bases between them.

In DNA, the CDR3 is TGTGCCAGCAGTCCCCTAGGAGGGAATCAGCCCCAGCATTTT. Its protein is CASSPLGGNQPQHF. The V gene is TRBV6-5, the J gene TRBJ1-5; D gene ambiguous. V lost 5 bases and J lost 4, with 12 bases in between. This CDR3 region has 14 residues. In germline, CDR1 is MNHEY, CDR2 SVGAGI.

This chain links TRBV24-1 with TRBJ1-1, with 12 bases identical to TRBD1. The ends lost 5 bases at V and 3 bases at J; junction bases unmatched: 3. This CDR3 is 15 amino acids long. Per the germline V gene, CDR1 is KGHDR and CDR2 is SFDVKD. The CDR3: CATSGGQGADTEAFF. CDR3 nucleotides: TGTGCCACCAGTGGGGGACAGGGGGCGGACACTGAAGCTTTCTTT.

The CDR3 nucleotides read TGTGCCAGCAGCCAAGTAGTGGGTACGGGCTACACCTTC. Its translation is CASSQVVGTGYTF. The V and J genes are TRBV3-1 (or the pseudogene TRBV3-2) and TRBJ1-2; no clear D gene. Trimming left V 1 base short and J 8 bases short, with 11 bases between. The CDR3 contains 13 residues. The germline CDR1 and CDR2 sequences are LGHDT and YNNKEL (reference sequence).

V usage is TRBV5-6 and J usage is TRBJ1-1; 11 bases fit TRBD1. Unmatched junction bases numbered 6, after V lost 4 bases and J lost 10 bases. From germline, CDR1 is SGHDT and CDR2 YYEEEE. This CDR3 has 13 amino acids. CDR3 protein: CASSDGTGGRAFF. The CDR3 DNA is TGTGCCAGCAGCGACGGGACAGGGGGACGAGCTTTCTTT.

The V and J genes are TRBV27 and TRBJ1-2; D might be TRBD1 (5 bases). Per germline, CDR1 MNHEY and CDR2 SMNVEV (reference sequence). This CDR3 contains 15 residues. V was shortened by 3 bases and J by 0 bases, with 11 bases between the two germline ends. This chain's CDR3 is CASSFGGVPNYGYTF. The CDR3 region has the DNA TGTGCCAGCAGTTTCGGAGGGGTGCCTAACTATGGCTACACCTTC.

The CDR3 DNA follows: TGCGCCAGCAGCCAACAACTAGCGGGGGGCACAGATACGCAGTATTTT. Amino acids: CASSQQLAGGTDTQYF. V usage is TRBV4-3 and J usage is TRBJ2-3; 11 bases agree with TRBD2. V shed 2 bases and J 1 base; nucleotides not matched to a gene: 2. The CDR3 runs to 16 residues. Germline lookup yields CDR1 LGHNA and CDR2 YSLEER.

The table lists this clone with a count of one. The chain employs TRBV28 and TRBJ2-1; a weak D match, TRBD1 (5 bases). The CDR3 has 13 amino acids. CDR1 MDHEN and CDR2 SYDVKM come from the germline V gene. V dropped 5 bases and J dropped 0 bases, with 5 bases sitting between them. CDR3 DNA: TGTGCCAGCAGTGGGGCCTCCTACAATGAGCAGTTCTTC. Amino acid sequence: CASSGASYNEQFF.